The text below deals with one T cell receptor (beta chain). Germline V lookup: CDR1 MNHEY, CDR2 SVGAGI. With 0 bases removed from V and 2 bases from J, the gap between germline ends came to 10 bases. CDR3 length: 16 amino acids. The source of the sample is a study of blood T cell repertoires in COVID-19. The study drew participants aged roughly 18 to 95 years from some 23 US areas. Assay used: immunoSEQ multiplex PCR; TCRdb lists only in-frame clones, some missing. This sample yields about 480,000 clones, of which 88% are seen a single time; over 1.5% belongs to the top ten. This TCR came from a woman aged 40 to 49 who had recovered from COVID-19. Sequenced material: PBMCs or T cells enriched from blood (not recorded which). The J gene is TRBJ2-2, the V gene TRBV6-5, with D perhaps TRBD2 (5 bases). As DNA, the CDR3 is TGTGCCAGCAGTTACTCGCGGAGGATAAACACCGGGGAGCTGTTTTTT. This translates into CASSYSRRINTGELFF.